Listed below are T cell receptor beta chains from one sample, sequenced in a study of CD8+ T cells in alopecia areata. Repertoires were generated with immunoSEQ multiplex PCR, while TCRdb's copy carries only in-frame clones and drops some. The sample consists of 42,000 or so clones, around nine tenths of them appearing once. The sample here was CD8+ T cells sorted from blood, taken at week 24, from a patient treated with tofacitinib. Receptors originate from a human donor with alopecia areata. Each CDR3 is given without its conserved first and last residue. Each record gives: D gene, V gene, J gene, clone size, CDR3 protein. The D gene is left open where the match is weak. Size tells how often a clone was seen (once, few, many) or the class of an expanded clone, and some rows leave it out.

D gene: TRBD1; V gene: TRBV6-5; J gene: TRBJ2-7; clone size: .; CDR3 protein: ASRSRDRGYEQY
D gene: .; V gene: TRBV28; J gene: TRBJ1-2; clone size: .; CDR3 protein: ASRVRQGITYGYT
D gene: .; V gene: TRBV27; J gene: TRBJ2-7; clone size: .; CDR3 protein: ASSLSGDLYEQY
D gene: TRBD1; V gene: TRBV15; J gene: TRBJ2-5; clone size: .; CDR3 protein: ATSRERPGRGLEETQY
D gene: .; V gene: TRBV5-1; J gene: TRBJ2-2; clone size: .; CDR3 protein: ASSLVLNADTGELF
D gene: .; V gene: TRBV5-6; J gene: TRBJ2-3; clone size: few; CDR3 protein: ASSLTSPTDTQY
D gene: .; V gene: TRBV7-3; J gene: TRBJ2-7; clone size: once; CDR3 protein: ASSFSPSYEQY
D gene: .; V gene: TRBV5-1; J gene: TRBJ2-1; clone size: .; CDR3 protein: ASSPKWGDEQF
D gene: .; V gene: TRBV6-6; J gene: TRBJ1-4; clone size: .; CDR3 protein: ASSYTGGHEKLF
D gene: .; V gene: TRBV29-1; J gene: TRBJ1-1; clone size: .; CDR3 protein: SVVAGDTEAF
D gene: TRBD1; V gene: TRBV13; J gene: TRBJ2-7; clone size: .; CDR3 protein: ASSLSLFGTGFYEQY
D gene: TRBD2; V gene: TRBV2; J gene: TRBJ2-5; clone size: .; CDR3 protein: ASSDWLAGRETQY
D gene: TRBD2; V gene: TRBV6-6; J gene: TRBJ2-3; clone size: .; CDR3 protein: ASSPGLALPDTQY
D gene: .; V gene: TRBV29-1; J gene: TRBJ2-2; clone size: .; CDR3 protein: SVEEHSNTGELF
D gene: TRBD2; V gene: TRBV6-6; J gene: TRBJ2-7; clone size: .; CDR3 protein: ASRGTSGGPPYEQY
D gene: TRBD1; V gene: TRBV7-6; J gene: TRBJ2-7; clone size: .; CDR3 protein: ASSFGDRATYEQY
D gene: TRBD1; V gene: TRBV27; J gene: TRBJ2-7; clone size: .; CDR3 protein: ASSWETGHEQY
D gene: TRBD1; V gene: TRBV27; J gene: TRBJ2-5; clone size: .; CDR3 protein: ASRETGGEETQY
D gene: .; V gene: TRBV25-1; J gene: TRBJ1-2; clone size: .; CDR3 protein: ASSVGNYGYT
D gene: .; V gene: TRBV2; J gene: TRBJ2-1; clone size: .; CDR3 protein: ASSVGRANTNEQF
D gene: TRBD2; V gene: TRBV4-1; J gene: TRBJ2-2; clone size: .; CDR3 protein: ASSQVAGDSFTGELF
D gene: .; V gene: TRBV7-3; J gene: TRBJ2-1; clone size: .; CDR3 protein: ASSLTSTPYNEQF
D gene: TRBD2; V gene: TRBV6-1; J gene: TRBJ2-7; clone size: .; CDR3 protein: ASSDPLTSGGTYEQY
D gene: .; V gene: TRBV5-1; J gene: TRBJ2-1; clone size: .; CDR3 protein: ASTGRGRNEQF
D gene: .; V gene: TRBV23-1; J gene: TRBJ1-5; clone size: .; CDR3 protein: ASSQNCDLNQPQH
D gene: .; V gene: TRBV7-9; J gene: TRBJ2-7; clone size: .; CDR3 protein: ASSPHDHYEQY
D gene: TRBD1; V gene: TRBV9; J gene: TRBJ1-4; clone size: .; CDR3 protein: ASSLTRGGEEKLF
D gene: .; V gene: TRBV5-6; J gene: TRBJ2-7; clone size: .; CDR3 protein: ASSLGAYEQY
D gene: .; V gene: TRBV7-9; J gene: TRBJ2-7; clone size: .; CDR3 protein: ASSWTADSYEQY
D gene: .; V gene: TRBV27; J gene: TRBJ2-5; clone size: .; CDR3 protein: ASSFAMGEQY
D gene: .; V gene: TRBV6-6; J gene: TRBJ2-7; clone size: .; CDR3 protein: ASSYSNWGAIYEQY
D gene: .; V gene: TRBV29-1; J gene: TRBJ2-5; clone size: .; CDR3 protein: SVLDISETQY
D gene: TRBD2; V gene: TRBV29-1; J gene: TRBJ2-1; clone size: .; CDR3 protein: SVRTSGGFYNEQF
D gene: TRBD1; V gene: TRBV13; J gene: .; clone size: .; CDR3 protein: ASSFPTGTGANYEQY
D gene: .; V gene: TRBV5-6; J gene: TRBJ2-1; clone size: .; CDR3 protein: ASKKLGYEQF
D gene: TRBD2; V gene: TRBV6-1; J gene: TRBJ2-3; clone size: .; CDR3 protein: ASSSLAGTTDTQY
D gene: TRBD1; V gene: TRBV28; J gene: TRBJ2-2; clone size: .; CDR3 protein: ASSLPGQGVGTGELF
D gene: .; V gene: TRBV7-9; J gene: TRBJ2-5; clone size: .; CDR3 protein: ASSLEVRRETQY
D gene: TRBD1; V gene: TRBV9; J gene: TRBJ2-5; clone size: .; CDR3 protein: ASSSWTGAETQY
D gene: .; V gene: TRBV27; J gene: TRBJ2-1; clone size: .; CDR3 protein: ASSFVGGPSNEQF